The next 14 T cell receptor beta chains were all read from a single sample in a study of PD-1 blockade in classical Hodgkin lymphoma. Every patient had relapsed following autologous stem cell transplantation, and cohorts differed in brentuximab vedotin exposure. Clones were sequenced by immunoSEQ multiplex PCR, and TCRdb holds only the in-frame ones, with some missing. The sample includes tens of thousands of clones, 73% of them seen just once. The starting material was peripheral blood mononuclear cells (PBMCs), obtained at baseline. The receptors were gathered from a human donor with classical Hodgkin lymphoma.

This chain uses TRBV7-9 with TRBJ1-2, with a weak D call TRBD1 (5 bases). The germline CDR1 and CDR2 sequences are SEHNR and FQNEAQ (reference sequence). The CDR3 is made up of 15 amino acids. V gave up 5 bases and J gave up 0 bases, with 13 bases separating them. CDR3 protein: CASSRRGNSNYGYTF. The CDR3 nucleotides read TGTGCCAGCAGCCGGAGGGGAAATTCTAACTATGGCTACACCTTC.

The chain couples TRBV5-1 to TRBJ1-1, with 8 bases matching TRBD1. This CDR3 has 14 amino acids. V lost 0 bases and J lost 7; bases outside the gene matches: 5. Germline values: CDR1 SGHRS, CDR2 YFSETQ. The CDR3, as DNA: TGCGCCAGCAGCTTGGGGACAGGGCCCCTTGAAGCTTTCTTT. The encoded protein is CASSLGTGPLEAFF.

This clone was recorded many times. The chain recombines TRBV11-3 with TRBJ2-7, with 8 bases that match TRBD2. V lost 7 bases to trimming and J lost 6 bases; unmatched junction nucleotides: 8. The CDR3 contains 13 residues. CDR1 and CDR2 (germline): SGHNT, YENEEA. CDR3 DNA: TGTGCCAGCACCCCCCGGGGGGGGGCCGAGCAGTACTTC. This codes for CASTPRGGAEQYF.

CDR3 region: CASSVGVAGWDGYTF. The CDR3 DNA sequence: TGTGCCAGCAGCGTCGGGGTAGCAGGGTGGGATGGCTACACCTTC. The chain combines TRBV2 with TRBJ1-2, with D possibly being TRBD1 (5 bases). V was shortened by 6 bases and J by 6 bases, with 20 bases between the two germline ends. This CDR3 region has 15 residues. Germline CDR1 is SNHLY and CDR2 is FYNNEI.

This chain joins TRBV25-1 and TRBJ1-2; D is unresolved. Germline V gene sequence: CDR1 MGHDK, CDR2 SYGVNS. The CDR3 extends over 14 amino acids. Trimming pared 2 bases from V and 3 bases from J, leaving 10 bases between. The CDR3 loop reads CASSEPGSYYGYTF. DNA for the CDR3: TGTGCCAGCAGTGAACCCGGGAGTTACTATGGCTACACCTTC.

There are a few counts of this clone. The J gene is TRBJ1-1, the V gene TRBV6-5, with a tentative D call TRBD1 (5 bases). The CDR3 extends over 14 amino acids. Trimming took off 6 bases at V and 5 bases at J, with 16 bases between the two ends. CDR1 is MNHEY and CDR2 is SVGAGI in the germline V gene. CDR3 bases: TGTGCCAGCAGCTCTCATAGGGGAGCGACTGAAGCTTTCTTT. Its translation is CASSSHRGATEAFF.

The chain carries TRBV9 and TRBJ2-2, with D perhaps TRBD1 (5 bases). Per the germline V gene, CDR1 is SGDLS and CDR2 is YYNGEE. V was clipped by 0 bases and J by 0 bases, with 9 bases between them. The CDR3 is 16 residues long. In DNA form, the CDR3 reads TGTGCCAGCAGCGTAGGGGTAGGGGCGAACACCGGGGAGCTGTTTTTT. Amino acids: CASSVGVGANTGELFF.

This chain links TRBV5-4 with TRBJ2-7; no definite D call. The CDR3 length is 14 residues. CDR1 SGHNT and CDR2 YYREEE come from the germline V gene (reference sequence). Trimming removed 0 bases at V and 2 bases at J, with 9 bases between. CDR3 DNA: TGTGCCAGCAGCTTGGCCGTGAGCGCCTACGAGCAGTACTTC. Amino acid sequence: CASSLAVSAYEQYF.

This chain connects TRBV7-9 to TRBJ2-1; D gene uncertain. Germline assignment: CDR1 SEHNR and CDR2 FQNEAQ (reference sequence). V lost 8 bases and J 0 bases, leaving 14 bases between the germline ends. CDR3 length: 15 amino acids. In DNA form, the CDR3 reads TGTGCCAGCTGTCCAGCGCTTAGCTCCTACAATGAGCAGTTCTTC. Translation gives CASCPALSSYNEQFF.

The chain carries TRBV5-6 and TRBJ2-7; no definite D call. Germline V gene data show CDR1 as SGHDT and CDR2 as YYEEEE. The V end lost 4 bases, the J end lost 7 bases, and 12 bases lay between the germline ends. This CDR3 spans 12 amino acids. DNA of the CDR3: TGTGCCAGCAGCGGGGTGGTTGGGGAGCAGTACTTC. Its translation is CASSGVVGEQYF.

The J gene is TRBJ1-2, the V gene TRBV18; D remains ambiguous. The CDR3 is 13 amino acids. Trimming shortened V by 2 bases and J by 6 bases, and 10 bases separated the two germline ends. Looked up from germline, CDR1 is KGHSH and CDR2 is LQKENI. CDR3 nucleotide sequence: TGTGCCAGCTCACCAAACAAGGGAGATGGCTACACCTTC. It yields the protein CASSPNKGDGYTF.

The genes are TRBV25-1 and TRBJ1-4; D may be TRBD1 (5 bases). Trimming stripped 7 bases from V and 3 bases from J, with 18 bases between. The CDR3 runs 16 residues. Germline-derived CDR1 and CDR2 are MGHDK and SYGVNS. The CDR3 spells CASTPASRGSNEKLFF. CDR3 sequence (DNA): TGTGCCAGCACTCCAGCGAGCCGGGGCTCTAATGAAAAACTGTTTTTT.

The chain recombines TRBV4-1 with TRBJ2-7; D not certain. Looked up from germline, CDR1 is MGHRA and CDR2 is YSYEKL. The ends were cut back, 0 bases at V and 1 base at J, with 10 bases in the middle. The CDR3 contains 15 residues. The CDR3 DNA sequence: TGCGCCAGCAGCCAAGAAGGCTCCTCGTCCTACGAGCAGTACTTC. Translated: CASSQEGSSSYEQYF.

This chain connects TRBV2 to TRBJ2-4, with D tentatively TRBD2 (6 bases). CDR3 length: 13 residues. Trimming took off 7 bases at V and 8 bases at J, with 15 bases between the two ends. CDR1 and CDR2 (germline): SNHLY, FYNNEI. The CDR3 DNA sequence: TGTGCCAGCACTGGAGGGCCGAGGGACATTCAGTACTTC. This encodes CASTGGPRDIQYF.